This TCR beta chain was identified during a study of blood T cell repertoires in COVID-19 (TCRdb year 2020). At the level of the whole study: Collaborator samples came from the United States, Italy and Spain and covered acute and convalescent phases of COVID-19. The repertoires were released in a freely available public database intended as a resource for research on the immune response to SARS-CoV-2. HLA class I and class II types, where available, came from metadata supplied by the sample provider rather than from assay-based typing. Deeply sampled blood TCRbeta repertoires from subjects exposed to, actively infected with, or recovered from COVID-19 were included in the dataset. Nearly every sample came with metadata listing a de-identified subject ID, COVID-19 status, age in years and sex. The prospective study material was composed of cDNA or gDNA derived from T cells, B-cell-depleted T cells, or PBMCs. The samples were drawn from two sources: the first 160 participants of the ongoing ImmuneRACE study, and 1,000 to 1,500 subjects contributed by 6 global collaborators.

The immunoSEQ Assay, a bias-controlled multiplex PCR, was used to amplify TCRbeta CDR3 regions from genomic DNA. For the original study's pipeline: Within the assay, amplification of reference gene primers was used to estimate how many nucleated cells each sample contained. To quantify the absolute abundance of each unique TCRbeta CDR3 rearrangement, sequence reads were collapsed and filtered. For each sample, productive Simpson clonality was calculated as the square root of Simpson's diversity index over productive rearrangements. Entries here come from immuneACCESS through TCRdb and include only in-frame sequences with V and J called. Some clones fail to appear in such tables; in the studies checked, an unresolved V gene covers under half of the shortfall, and the cause of the remainder is unknown. The V and J calls and clone size come from that table; D and trimming were worked out from the DNA. The sample table records 55,000 to 70,000 clones; about 85% of these occur just once. The top ten constitute roughly 7.7% of the sample.

As concerns this clone: What antigen it recognizes has not been identified. No per-base quality is available; no much larger clone lies one base away.

Overall study outcomes, separate from this receptor: How much clinical and demographic metadata was included differed by source and by participant, and the metadata was provided uncurated.

In the germline V gene, CDR1 corresponds to SGHRS and CDR2 to YFSETQ. From the cysteine through the phenylalanine, the CDR3 covers 14 amino acids. The CDR3 DNA has 42 bases and is translated from base 1. At the junction V is shortened by 6 bases and J by 0 bases, with 12 bases in between. Each collaborating institution followed its own protocols to collect whole blood in K2EDTA tubes. For TCRbeta analysis, collaborator samples were shipped as frozen whole blood, as isolated PBMCs, or as DNA extracted from either sample type. The V and J genes are TRBV5-1 and TRBJ1-1; the D gene lacks a confident call. Sequenced: peripheral blood. This clonotype was sampled from a woman aged 70 to 79 with active COVID-19. This receptor has the CDR3 CASKTEIMNTEAFF. The nucleotide sequence is TGCGCCAGCAAGACGGAGATAATGAACACTGAAGCTTTCTTT.